The 6 T cell receptor beta chains presented below share a single source sample, sequenced in a study of blood T cell repertoires in COVID-19. Sequencing was performed with immunoSEQ multiplex PCR; in TCRdb, only in-frame clones are kept and a portion is missing. The sample holds some 120,000 clones, approximately 86% seen once. Input material: peripheral blood. These receptors all come from a man aged 35-49 years with acute or convalescent COVID-19.

CDR3 protein: CASSLDPLQLNTEAFF. The CDR3 region has the DNA TGTGCCAGCAGCTTAGATCCCCTACAGCTGAACACTGAAGCTTTCTTT. J is TRBJ1-1 and V is TRBV7-2; D not certain. This CDR3 is 16 amino acids long. CDR1 and CDR2 from the germline V gene are SGHTA and FQGNSA. The ends were cut back, 1 base at V and 0 bases at J, with 12 bases in the middle.

The chain recombines TRBV7-3 with TRBJ1-6, with a weak D call TRBD1 (6 bases). CDR1 is SGHTA, CDR2 FQGTGA, per germline. The CDR3 covers 13 residues. Trimming pared 0 bases from V and 12 bases from J, leaving 9 bases between. The CDR3, as DNA: TGTGCCAGCAGCTTAACCTCAGGGGAACCCCTCCACTTT. Residues: CASSLTSGEPLHF.

This chain connects TRBV3-1 (or the pseudogene TRBV3-2) to TRBJ1-1, with TRBD1 as a possible D gene (5 bases). This CDR3 region has 14 residues. Trimming removed 2 bases from V and 3 bases from J, with 10 bases in between. The germline CDR1 and CDR2 sequences are LGHDT and YNNKEL (reference sequence). CDR3 loop: CASSQPGGDTEAFF. The CDR3 region has the DNA TGTGCCAGCAGCCAACCGGGAGGGGACACTGAAGCTTTCTTT.

V gene TRBV19 combines with J gene TRBJ2-1, with 12 bases lining up with TRBD2. The V gene's germline CDR1 is LNHDA and CDR2 SQIVND (reference sequence). Trimming cost V 6 bases and J 0 bases; bases outside gene matches: 3. This CDR3 has 16 amino acids. CDR3 nucleotide sequence: TGTGCCAGTAGCTTGACTAGCGGGAGCTCCTACAATGAGCAGTTCTTC. It translates to CASSLTSGSSYNEQFF.

The gene calls are TRBV7-2 and TRBJ1-1; unclear D gene. V lost 3 bases and J lost 1, with 6 bases in between. Germline V gene lookup returns CDR1 SGHTA and CDR2 FQGNSA. The CDR3 covers 13 residues. CDR3: CASSLKRNTEAFF. The CDR3 nucleotides read TGTGCCAGCAGCTTGAAGAGGAACACTGAAGCTTTCTTT.

This clone was seen only a few times. The chain links TRBV12-3 or TRBV12-4 to TRBJ1-3; D is undetermined. The CDR3 has 13 amino acids. The V gene lost 6 bases and the J gene lost 4 bases, with 10 bases spanning the gap. The CDR3 DNA reads as TGTGCCAGCAGCCTAAGAGCCGGAAACACCATATATTTT. It translates to CASSLRAGNTIYF.